This T cell receptor (beta chain) was found in a study of T cells after yellow fever vaccination. At least ten counts were recorded for this clonotype. TCRdb ran MiXCR on the 5' RACE reads and lists one entry per CDR3 protein. The sample has fewer than 400,000 distinct CDR3 sequences; over 5% are singletons. V lost 5 bases, J lost 2 bases, and 8 bases lay in between. This CDR3 region has 13 residues. CDR1 is SGHTA, CDR2 FQGTGA, per germline. This receptor was taken from a man aged 25-45 years who received the YFV17D yellow fever vaccine. This chain uses TRBV7-3 with TRBJ2-3; D unresolved. Sample: PBMCs, taken 5 days after the yellow fever booster vaccination. DNA for the CDR3: TGTGCCAGCAGCCACCAGCCCACAGATACGCAGTATTTT. Amino acids: CASSHQPTDTQYF.